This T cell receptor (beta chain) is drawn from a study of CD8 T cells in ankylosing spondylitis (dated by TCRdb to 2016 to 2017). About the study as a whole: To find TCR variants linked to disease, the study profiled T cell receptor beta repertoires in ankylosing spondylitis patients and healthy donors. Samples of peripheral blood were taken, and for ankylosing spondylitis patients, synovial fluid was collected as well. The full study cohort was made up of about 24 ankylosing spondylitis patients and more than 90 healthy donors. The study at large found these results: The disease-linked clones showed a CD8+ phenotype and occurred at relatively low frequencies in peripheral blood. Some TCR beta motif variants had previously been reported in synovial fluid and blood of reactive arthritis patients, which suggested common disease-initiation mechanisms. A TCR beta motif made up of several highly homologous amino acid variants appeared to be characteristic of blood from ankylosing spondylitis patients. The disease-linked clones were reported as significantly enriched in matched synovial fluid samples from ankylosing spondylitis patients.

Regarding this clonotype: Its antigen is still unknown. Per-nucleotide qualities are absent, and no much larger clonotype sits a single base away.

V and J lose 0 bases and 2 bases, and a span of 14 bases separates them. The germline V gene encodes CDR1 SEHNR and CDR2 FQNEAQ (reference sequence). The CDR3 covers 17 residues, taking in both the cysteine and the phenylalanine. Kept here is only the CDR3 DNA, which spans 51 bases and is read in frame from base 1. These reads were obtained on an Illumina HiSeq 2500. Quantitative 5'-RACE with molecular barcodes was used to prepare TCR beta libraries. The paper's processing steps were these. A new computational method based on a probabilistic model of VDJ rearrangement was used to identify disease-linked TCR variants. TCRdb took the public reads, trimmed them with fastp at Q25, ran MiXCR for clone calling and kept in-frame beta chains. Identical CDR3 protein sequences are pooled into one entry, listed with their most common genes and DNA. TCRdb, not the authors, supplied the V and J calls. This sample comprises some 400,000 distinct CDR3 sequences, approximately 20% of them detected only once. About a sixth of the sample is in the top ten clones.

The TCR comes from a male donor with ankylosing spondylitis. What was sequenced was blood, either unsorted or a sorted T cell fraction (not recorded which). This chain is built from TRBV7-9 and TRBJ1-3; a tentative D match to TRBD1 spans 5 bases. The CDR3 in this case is CASSLAPVGRAGNTIYF. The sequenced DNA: TGTGCCAGCAGCTTAGCGCCGGTGGGCAGGGCTGGAAACACCATATATTTT.